Shown below are 21 T cell receptor beta chains from a single sample sequenced in a study of cytomegalovirus exposure and HLA in healthy donors. PCR was performed using 60 Vbeta and 13 Jbeta primers. Sequencing used immunoSEQ multiplex PCR; TCRdb keeps in-frame clones, though not all of them. The table lists some 140,000 clones, 82% of them singletons. What was sequenced was PBMCs. The receptor source for this set is a woman aged 50 to 65 in good health and CMV-seropositive.

In its sample, this clone was seen a few times. The chain uses TRBV4-3 and TRBJ2-7; 7 nucleotides agree with TRBD1. This CDR3 comprises 15 residues. V lost 1 base, J lost 2 bases, and 5 bases stayed unmatched. CDR1 and CDR2 (germline): LGHNA, YSLEER. CDR3 nucleotide sequence: TGCGCCAGCAGCCAAGGAAATACAGGGGCCTACGAGCAGTACTTC. This codes for CASSQGNTGAYEQYF.

The genes are TRBV6-6 and TRBJ1-1; unclear D gene. Germline V CDR1 and CDR2: MNHNY, SVGAGI (reference sequence). Trimming cost V 0 bases and J 1 base, with 6 bases left between them. The CDR3 contains 14 residues. Here the CDR3 DNA reads TGTGCCAGCAGTTACTCGAGAAGGAACACTGAAGCTTTCTTT. Amino acid sequence: CASSYSRRNTEAFF.

The rearrangement joins TRBV30 to TRBJ2-7; D call uncertain. V gave up 2 bases and J gave up 0 bases, with 5 bases separating them. CDR3 length: 12 residues. The germline gives CDR1 GTSNPN, CDR2 SVGIG (reference sequence). CDR3 DNA sequence: TGTGCCTGGAGTTATTTCTCCTACGAGCAGTACTTC. This sequence encodes CAWSYFSYEQYF.

The chain couples TRBV7-2 to TRBJ1-3; D is perhaps TRBD1 (5 bases). Deletions cut 1 base from V and 8 bases from J, with 18 bases between. This CDR3 has 16 amino acids. Germline lookup yields CDR1 SGHTA and CDR2 FQGNSA. This CDR3 is CASSLVAGEADYTIYF. Written as DNA, the CDR3 is TGTGCCAGCAGCTTAGTCGCGGGGGAAGCCGATTACACCATATATTTT.

The chain is built from TRBV5-1 and TRBJ1-1; tentative D call: TRBD1 (5 bases). Germline CDR1 is SGHRS and CDR2 is YFSETQ. The V and J ends lost 4 bases and 2 bases respectively, with 15 bases between them. The CDR3 spans 15 residues. CDR3 DNA sequence: TGCGCCAGCAGCGTCTACAGGAGGGGAAACACTGAAGCTTTCTTT. Translated, it gives CASSVYRRGNTEAFF. Together with reference TRBV5-1 and TRBJ1-1, the CDR3 gives the full variable domain: KAGVTQTPRYLIKTRGQQVTLSCSPISGHRSVSWYQQTPGQGLQFLFEYFSETQRNKGNFPGRFSGRQFSNSRSEMNVSTLELGDSALYLCASSVYRRGNTEAFFGQGTRLTVV.

The chain links TRBV5-1 to TRBJ2-3; no clear D gene. Germline V CDR1 and CDR2: SGHRS, YFSETQ. This CDR3 has 14 residues. The germline V and J ends were trimmed by 2 bases and 3 bases, with 10 bases remaining between them. CDR3 sequence (DNA): TGCGCCAGCAGCTTAACCTCCGGGACAGATACGCAGTATTTT. Translated, it gives CASSLTSGTDTQYF.

CDR3 sequence (DNA): TGTGCCAGCAGCTTCAGCGGGTCTACCTACAATGAGCAGTTCTTC. It translates to CASSFSGSTYNEQFF. This chain uses TRBV5-4 with TRBJ2-1; D is possibly TRBD2 (6 bases). The CDR3 spans 15 residues. The germline CDR1 and CDR2 sequences are SGHNT and YYREEE (reference sequence). V lost 2 bases and J 2 bases, leaving 11 bases between the germline ends.

The V and J genes are TRBV19 and TRBJ1-1; 11 positions agree with TRBD1. The CDR3 spans 15 residues. The germline gives CDR1 LNHDA, CDR2 SQIVND (reference sequence). J was trimmed by 4 bases and V by 5 bases; bases with no gene match: 6. This chain's CDR3 is CASSQRTGGVTEAFF. The CDR3 DNA is TGTGCCAGTAGTCAAAGGACAGGGGGCGTCACTGAAGCTTTCTTT.

The chain has TRBV14 and TRBJ2-4; tentative D call: TRBD1 (6 bases). This CDR3 region has 19 residues. Trimming pared 1 base from V and 1 base from J, leaving 20 bases between. In germline, CDR1 is SGHDN, CDR2 FVKESK. The CDR3 region is CASSQGPRDNIGAKNIQYF. DNA for the CDR3: TGTGCCAGCAGCCAAGGGCCCAGGGACAACATCGGGGCCAAAAACATTCAGTACTTC. The complete variable domain, with remaining parts taken from reference TRBV14 and TRBJ2-4, reads EAGVTQFPSHSVIEKGQTVTLRCDPISGHDNLYWYRRVMGKEIKFLLHFVKESKQDESGMPNNRFLAERTGGTYSTLKVQPAELEDSGVYFCASSQGPRDNIGAKNIQYFGAGTRLSVL.

This clone was seen just once. The genes are TRBV30 and TRBJ1-5; D call uncertain. In germline, CDR1 is GTSNPN, CDR2 SVGIG (reference sequence). Trimming removed 0 bases from V and 2 bases from J, with 11 bases in between. This CDR3 is built from 15 residues. CDR3 DNA sequence: TGTGCCTGGAGTGTATTGGCAGGCCGCAATCAGCCCCAGCATTTT. Its translation is CAWSVLAGRNQPQHF.

V is TRBV25-1 and J is TRBJ2-2; D might be TRBD2 (5 bases). CDR3 size: 15 residues. The germline V and J ends were trimmed by 1 base and 3 bases, with 9 bases remaining between them. Germline V gene sequence: CDR1 MGHDK, CDR2 SYGVNS. The DNA for the CDR3 is TGTGCCAGCAGTGAATTCTCGCGGGACACCGGGGAGCTGTTTTTT. This codes for CASSEFSRDTGELFF.

The chain uses TRBV7-9 and TRBJ2-1; 11 bases map to TRBD2. J was trimmed by 4 bases and V by 5 bases; bases with no gene match: 4. CDR3 size: 15 residues. The germline gives CDR1 SEHNR, CDR2 FQNEAQ (reference sequence). The DNA of the CDR3 is TGTGCCAGCAGCCTGACTAGCGGGGCTTACAATGAGCAGTTCTTC. This gives the protein CASSLTSGAYNEQFF.

The table lists this clone with a count of one. The gene calls are TRBV28 and TRBJ2-5; 8 bases line up with TRBD2. The DNA matches TRBJ2-7 better at its end, which makes the J call doubtful. CDR3 size: 14 residues. From germline, CDR1 is MDHEN and CDR2 SYDVKM. The CDR3 region has the DNA TGTGCCAGCAGTCCGGGATTAGCGGGATACGAGCAGTACTTC. This sequence encodes CASSPGLAGYEQYF.

The chain couples TRBV30 to TRBJ1-4; TRBD1 matches at 7 bases. J gave up 5 bases and V 0 bases, and 3 bases lay outside the gene matches. The CDR3 is 14 amino acids. CDR1 and CDR2 from the germline V gene are GTSNPN and SVGIG (reference sequence). The CDR3 region is CAWSVRQGNEKLFF. In DNA, the CDR3 is TGTGCCTGGAGTGTACGACAGGGAAATGAAAAACTGTTTTTT.

J is TRBJ2-2 and V is TRBV9; 12 bases line up with TRBD2. The ends lost 0 bases at V and 1 base at J; junction bases unmatched: 1. Germline CDR1 and CDR2: SGDLS and YYNGEE. The CDR3 is 17 amino acids. The CDR3 DNA reads TGTGCCAGCAGCGTAGGGACTAGCGGGATGAACACCGGGGAGCTGTTTTTT. This gives the protein CASSVGTSGMNTGELFF.

This chain connects TRBV5-1 to TRBJ2-7; no clear D gene. V was trimmed by 7 bases and J by 3 bases, leaving 8 bases between them. CDR3 size: 11 residues. Germline CDR1 and CDR2: SGHRS and YFSETQ. In DNA form, the CDR3 reads TGCGCCAGCGGAGACTTCTACGAGCAGTACTTC. Protein sequence: CASGDFYEQYF.

The chain uses TRBV7-8 and TRBJ2-3; D possibly corresponds to TRBD2 (6 bases). Germline CDR1 reads SGHVS; CDR2 reads FQNEAQ. This CDR3 has 17 amino acids. Trimming removed 4 bases at V and 1 base at J, with 18 bases between. CDR3 loop: CASSSSISGAGTDTQYF. The CDR3 nucleotides read TGTGCCAGCAGCTCCAGTATATCGGGAGCTGGCACAGATACGCAGTATTTT.

This clone was seen only once. This chain joins TRBV27 and TRBJ1-2; TRBD1 matches at 8 bases. V shed 4 bases and J 4 bases; nucleotides not matched to a gene: 5. This CDR3 is 14 amino acids long. Germline CDR1 and CDR2: MNHEY and SMNVEV (reference sequence). Here the CDR3 reads CASSSGQGGYGYTF. CDR3 coding DNA: TGTGCCAGCAGTTCCGGACAGGGTGGCTATGGCTACACCTTC.

V gene TRBV7-9 combines with J gene TRBJ1-2; D not resolved. This CDR3 comprises 15 residues. Germline CDR1 reads SEHNR; CDR2 reads FQNEAQ (reference sequence). The V and J ends lost 4 bases and 2 bases respectively, with 14 bases between them. The CDR3 is CASSYYAAENYGYTF. DNA for the CDR3: TGTGCCAGCAGCTACTACGCAGCGGAGAACTATGGCTACACCTTC.

This clone appeared a few times. The V and J genes are TRBV14 and TRBJ2-1, with 8 nucleotides matching TRBD1. The CDR3 totals 17 residues. The germline V gene encodes CDR1 SGHDN and CDR2 FVKESK. Trimming removed 5 bases from V and 4 bases from J; junction bases left unmatched: 13. CDR3 nucleotides: TGTGCCAGCAGCGCCTACAGGGGGGAGACGGCGTACAATGAGCAGTTCTTC. The encoded protein is CASSAYRGETAYNEQFF.

CDR3 amino acids: CASSLGQRNTEAFF. CDR3 bases: TGTGCCAGCAGTTTAGGCCAAAGGAACACTGAAGCTTTCTTT. The V and J genes are TRBV28 and TRBJ1-1; no reliable D call. Trimming cost V 2 bases and J 1 base, with 8 bases left between them. This CDR3 comprises 14 residues. Germline V gene lookup returns CDR1 MDHEN and CDR2 SYDVKM.